This is a list of T cell receptor beta chains from one sample in a study of T-cell memory formation after mild COVID-19. From the 5' RACE reads, TCRdb called clonotypes with MiXCR, one entry per CDR3 protein. The sample includes over 10,000 distinct CDR3 sequences, more than 10% of them seen just once. Sequenced: PBMCs or a T cell subset sorted from them (not recorded which). The receptors stem from an adult woman who had mild COVID-19 (a few samples of this study predate the infection). Cell type and time point are not known. CDR3s include the opening cysteine and the closing phenylalanine or tryptophan. Fields, in order: CDR3 length, J gene, D gene, V gene, CDR3 protein. The D gene is left open where the match is weak.

18,TRBJ2-5,TRBD2,TRBV5-6,CASSWVRGLAGGQETQYF
17,TRBJ1-4,TRBD1,TRBV15,CATSRGRGLPTNEKLFF
11,TRBJ2-3,NA,TRBV5-6,CASSLERRLDF
13,TRBJ1-2,NA,TRBV19,CASSIKAPYGYTF
17,TRBJ2-1,TRBD2,TRBV19,CASSISAASGAINEQFF
15,TRBJ1-2,NA,TRBV14,CASSRSITGFDGYTF
14,TRBJ2-1,NA,TRBV7-9,CASTHYGGPNEQFF
14,TRBJ1-1,TRBD1,TRBV24-1,CATSGTGIGGEAFF
17,TRBJ1-2,NA,TRBV6-5,CASRRTLGYQDNYGYTF
13,TRBJ2-7,NA,TRBV12-3/TRBV12-4,CASSFTTGAEQYF
15,TRBJ2-7,NA,TRBV4-3,CASSQDWSGIYEQYF
14,TRBJ2-7,NA,TRBV9,CASSVVGDLYEQYF
17,TRBJ2-3,TRBD2,TRBV9,CASSVPTSGAYTDTQYF
13,TRBJ2-7,NA,TRBV9,CASSQAQGGEQYF
14,TRBJ1-1,TRBD1,TRBV12-3/TRBV12-4,CASKYDRGYTEAFF